This T cell receptor (beta chain) was obtained from a study of blood T cells in healthy people across ages. Study results and caveats: Underestimates were what the diversity estimates from one million T cells were considered to be.

For the second PCR, which ran for roughly 6 to 12 cycles, a sample-barcoded 5' primer and a J-beta primer mix were used. TCRdb itself ran the 5' RACE reads through MiXCR, one entry per CDR3 protein. The table has almost 550,000 distinct CDR3 sequences, around 24% seen once. This clonotype was observed a handful of times. Its antigen is as yet unknown. Germline lookup yields CDR1 SQVTM and CDR2 ANQGSEA. The CDR3 sequence is 15 residues long. V lost 4 bases to trimming and J lost 2 bases, with 17 bases between them. In addition, the sample was reused for a study of T cells of mothers and their children.

Material: blood. The receptor was derived from a boy under 18 in good health. The V and J genes are TRBV29-1 and TRBJ1-2; D unclear. CDR3: CSVASRTATNYGYTF. The DNA of the CDR3 is TGCAGCGTTGCTTCACGGACGGCCACGAACTATGGCTACACCTTC.